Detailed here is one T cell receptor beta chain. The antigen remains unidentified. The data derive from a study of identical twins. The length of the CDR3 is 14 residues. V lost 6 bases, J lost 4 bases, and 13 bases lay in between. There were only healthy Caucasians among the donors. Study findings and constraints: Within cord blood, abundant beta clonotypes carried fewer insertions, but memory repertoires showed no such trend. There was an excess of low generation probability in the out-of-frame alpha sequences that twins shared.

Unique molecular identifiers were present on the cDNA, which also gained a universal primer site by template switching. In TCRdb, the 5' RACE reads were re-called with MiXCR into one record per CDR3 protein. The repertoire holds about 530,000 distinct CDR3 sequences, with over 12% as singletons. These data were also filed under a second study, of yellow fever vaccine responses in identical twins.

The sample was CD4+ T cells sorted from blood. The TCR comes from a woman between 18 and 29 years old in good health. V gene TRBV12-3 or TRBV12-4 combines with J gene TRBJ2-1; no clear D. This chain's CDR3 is CASSPTVGYNEQFF. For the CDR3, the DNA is TGTGCCAGCAGCCCCACGGTAGGGTACAATGAGCAGTTCTTC.